Sequencing of this T cell receptor (beta chain) was carried out in a study of tumor and adjacent non-tumor tissue in lung cancer. Study-wide context: Aged roughly 30 to 85 years, patients included 9 to 11 men and roughly 5 women with stage I to III disease. General observations from the study: Significantly higher TCR diversity was found in tumor than normal lung. Higher tumor TCR diversity was associated with shorter survival.

This sample's RNA came from whole unsorted tissue. Newly diagnosed lung cancer patients had thoracic surgery in China, August–late 2014, without prior chemotherapy. Three rounds of nested PCR, following a modified ARM-PCR protocol, produced the TCRbeta library. One entry per CDR3 protein, called by TCRdb with MiXCR from the multiplex PCR reads. The data contain 70,000 to 90,000 distinct CDR3 sequences, roughly 80% of them singletons. As regards this clonotype: Its cognate antigen is unknown. The CDR3 does not close with the conserved phenylalanine or tryptophan, likely indicating a read error.

This receptor was obtained from a woman aged 50 to 60 with non-small cell lung cancer. The sample was lung tumor tissue.

The CDR3 DNA sequence: TGTGCCAGCAGCTTGTTAGGAGCTCGAGAGAATTCACCCCTCCACTTA. Translation gives CASSLLGARENSPLHL. J is TRBJ1-6 and V is TRBV5-4; D is ambiguous. The V gene lost 1 base and the J gene lost 7 bases, with 15 bases spanning the gap. The CDR3 sequence is 16 residues long. CDR1 and CDR2 (germline): SGHNT, YYREEE (reference sequence).